This TCR beta chain was observed in a study of early T cells in non-severe SARS-CoV-2 infection. A single record per CDR3 protein comes from TCRdb applying MiXCR to the 5' RACE reads. Here the sample spans tens of thousands of distinct CDR3 sequences, roughly 5% being singletons. The CDR3 is 13 residues long. Trimming removed 3 bases from V and 3 bases from J, with 9 bases in between. The germline V gene has CDR1 SGHRS and CDR2 YFSETQ. This clonotype was counted a few times. What was sequenced was whole blood. The receptor's source is an adult who was a healthcare worker with PCR-confirmed SARS-CoV-2 infection or an uninfected control (not recorded which). The V and J genes are TRBV5-1 and TRBJ1-2, with D perhaps TRBD1 (5 bases). CDR3 loop: CASSSRVDYGYTF. CDR3 nucleotide sequence: TGCGCCAGCAGCTCCAGGGTGGACTATGGCTACACCTTC.